This T cell receptor beta chain appears in the sequencing data of a study of vaccination and CD4 T cells after COVID-19 (dated by TCRdb to between 2020 and 2023). With respect to the entire study: SARS-CoV-2 positivity had been established in the convalescent patients by nasal swab PCR, and mild disease was recorded in some 10 of these patients and severe disease in one. Six males and four females were included in the convalescent cohort, with two Hispanic individuals, seven Caucasians, two Asians and one multiracial person represented. Each participant got two doses of either the Pfizer-BioNTech BNT162b2 vaccine (n=8) or the Moderna mRNA-1273 vaccine (n=2). Post-COVID blood samples were collected from convalescent patients a median of roughly 100 days after diagnosis, with a range of roughly 30 to 161 days. The time from the second vaccine dose to post-vaccine blood sampling had a median of approximately 72 days and ranged from about 14 to 250 days. The cultures were stimulated with overlapping spike peptide pools from SARS-CoV-2 and from the common cold coronaviruses HCoV-NL63, HCoV-OC43 and HCoV-229E. Control cultures used a CEFX viral epitope pool as positive control, an HIV-1 Nef peptide pool as negative control, or no peptide. In fewer than 12 COVID-19 convalescent patients and a handful of infection-naive healthy vaccine recipients, researchers compared the spike-specific CD4+ TCR repertoire from before mRNA vaccination with the repertoire from after.

This clonotype appeared a few times. Its antigen is not yet known. Nothing much larger sits one base from this clone, and base qualities are not available. Library method: PCR. DNA from cultured CD4+ T cells underwent TCR sequencing with the Oncomine TCR Beta short-read assay at the Johns Hopkins FTIC core. Genomic DNA was extracted from the cultured CD4+ T cells with the QIAamp micro DNA kit. Oncomine TCR Beta libraries from cultured CD4+ T cells were pooled using unique dual indexes and sequenced on an Illumina iSeq 100. In the paper's pipeline: Non-productive sequences were filtered out, and CDR3s that did not start with C, did not end with F or W, or were shorter than 7 amino acids were discarded. Antigen-specific clonotypes were identified with the MANAFEST web application by comparing peptide-stimulated wells with reference and other culture wells. For a clone to be called positive, the clone needed an FDR below 0.05, an odds ratio above 5, and a productive frequency above 0.1% in at least two of three replicate wells. Cross-reactive clonotypes were defined as significantly expanded in both SARS-CoV-2 spike wells and at least one common cold coronavirus spike condition. Similarity between CDR3 sequences was evaluated in R version 3.6.1 using Levenshtein distances (stringdist) and unrooted phylogenetic trees (ape). Using fastp trimming at Q25 and MiXCR clonotype assembly, TCRdb reanalyzed the public sequencing data and kept in-frame beta chains. Each CDR3 protein appears once, grouped with its most common genes and DNA. These V and J calls rely on TCRdb rather than the paper's analysis. The sample contains roughly 20,000 distinct CDR3 sequences, 26% of them found a single time. The top ten clones comprise roughly a tenth of the sample.

The study at large found these results: The number of convalescent patients in the study was relatively small, and the study did not examine early timepoints following natural infection. An increase in the median number of SARS-CoV-2-reactive clonotypes from 21 after infection to 38 after vaccination was observed, but the change was not found to be significant. Of the vaccine-specific clones found in convalescent patients, nearly all (304 of 307) were mono-reactive for SARS-CoV-2 spike instead of being cross-reactive with common cold coronaviruses. In convalescent patients, a median about 90% of post-vaccine SARS-CoV-2-reactive clones were detected only after vaccination, and vaccine-specific priming was suggested by this finding.

In light of the paper, this sample's treatment or condition label describes: approximately nine-day PBMC culture with coronavirus spike peptide pools or control peptides (ViraFEST assay). The study used the ViraFEST assay, which expanded antigen-specific T cells with peptide pools and then identified expanded clonotypes by TCR sequencing. Positive SARS-CoV-2 PCR tests in the convalescent patients dated from March to December 2020, before Alpha, Beta and Delta variants emerged in the United States. Each well held millions of PBMCs cultured with about 9.8 ug/ml peptide pools in IMDM containing roughly 5% human AB serum and roughly 10 IU/ml IL-2. On days 3 and 7, half of the culture medium was replaced with fresh IL-2-containing medium. Once the cells had been in culture for ten to eleven days, the EasySep CD4+ T cell isolation kit was used to isolate CD4+ T cells by negative selection. Ficoll-Paque Plus gradient centrifugation was used to isolate PBMCs from whole blood, and the isolated PBMCs were then either used fresh or cryopreserved at -140C. Triplicate wells were generally used for each culture condition.

The CDR3 spans 17 residues, from the cysteine through the phenylalanine. Only the CDR3 region is kept as DNA, spanning 51 bases read in frame from base 1. V is trimmed back by 0 bases and J by 6 bases, and the junction contains 8 bases that no gene match accounts for. Sequenced input: cultured CD4+ T cells from blood. The sequence was obtained from a human donor with COVID-19. The receptor chain draws on TRBV12-3 or TRBV12-4 and TRBJ2-3, and 11 junction bases match TRBD2. The CDR3 sequence is CASSLALAGAPRDTQYF. The DNA sequence is given as TGTGCCAGCAGTTTAGCACTAGCGGGGGCCCCGCGGGATACGCAGTATTTT.